This TCR beta chain derives from a study of blood T cell repertoires in COVID-19 (TCRdb year 2020). Background for the entire study: Samples covering the acute and convalescent phases of COVID-19 were provided by collaborators in the United States, Italy and Spain. The material from the prospective study consisted of cDNA or gDNA derived from T cells, B-cell-depleted T cells, or PBMCs. Subjects who had been exposed to COVID-19, were actively infected with it, or had recovered from it provided the deeply sampled blood TCRbeta repertoires that made up the dataset. The repertoires were released in a freely available public database meant as a resource for research on the immune response to SARS-CoV-2. The samples were drawn from two sources: the first 160 participants of the ongoing ImmuneRACE study, and 1,000 to 1,500 subjects contributed by 6 global collaborators. Sample metadata almost always included a de-identified subject ID, COVID-19 status, age in years and sex. Where available, HLA class I and class II types were taken from metadata supplied by the sample provider and were not determined by assay-based typing. Study-wide conclusions, independent of this receptor: The quantity of clinical and demographic metadata differed by source and by participant and was supplied without curation.

Taken from cysteine to phenylalanine, the CDR3 has 15 residues. CDR3 DNA is the only sequence kept; it has 45 bases, read in frame from the first base. About this clone itself: The antigen this receptor binds is unknown. Per-nucleotide qualities are absent, and no much larger clonotype sits a single base away.

Samples from volunteer blood donors who had recovered from COVID-19 were contributed by a second Seattle source. Each collaborating institution followed its own protocols to collect whole blood in K2EDTA tubes. For TCRbeta analysis, collaborators shipped samples as frozen whole blood, isolated PBMCs, or DNA extracted from either of those sample types. The immunoSEQ Assay, a bias-controlled multiplex PCR, was used to amplify TCRbeta CDR3 regions from genomic DNA. Processing in the source paper ran as follows. The number of nucleated cells in each sample was estimated from the amplification of reference gene primers within the assay. Sequence reads were collapsed and filtered to measure the absolute abundance of every unique TCRbeta CDR3 rearrangement. For each sample, productive Simpson clonality was calculated by taking the square root of Simpson's diversity index across productive rearrangements. Entries here come from immuneACCESS through TCRdb and include only in-frame sequences with V and J called. Some clones fail to appear in such tables; in the studies checked, an unresolved V gene covers under half of the shortfall, and the cause of the remainder is unknown. Clone size and V and J calls were adopted from that table, with D and trimming inferred from the DNA. This sample holds roughly 170,000 clones; approximately 87% were observed only once. 0.88% of the sample belongs to the ten largest clones.

The chain links TRBV7-5 with TRBJ2-5; the DNA was not compared with TRBD2, the D call given in the table. TRBV7-5 is tagged as a pseudogene. The sequence derives from a woman younger than 30 who had recovered from COVID-19. Material: peripheral blood. In nucleotide form, the sequence is TGTGTCAGAAGCTTCCGGGGGGAACTAAAAGAGACCCAGTACTTC. This is translated as CVRSFRGELKETQYF.